Following are 7 T cell receptor beta chains from one sample sequenced in a study of OX40 agonist ivuxolimab in advanced cancers. The data were produced by immunoSEQ multiplex PCR, yet TCRdb's version contains in-frame clones alone and is incomplete. The table includes some 80,000 clones, around 86% detected once. The starting material was CD4+ or CD8+ T cells sorted from blood, obtained in a trial of the OX40 agonist ivuxolimab. These receptors were collected from an adult with an advanced solid tumor such as melanoma, head and neck, liver or kidney cancer.

This chain connects TRBV27 to TRBJ1-2; D is perhaps TRBD1 (6 bases). V was trimmed by 3 bases and J by 6 bases, leaving 11 bases between them. The CDR3 covers 13 residues. Germline V gene sequence: CDR1 MNHEY, CDR2 SMNVEV (reference sequence). The CDR3 reads CASSFRQGNGYTF. Here the CDR3 DNA reads TGTGCCAGCAGTTTTCGTCAGGGGAATGGCTACACCTTC.

The chain has TRBV7-8 and TRBJ1-6; D is unresolved. CDR3 length: 15 amino acids. V was trimmed by 5 bases and J by 4 bases, leaving 12 bases between them. The germline V gene has CDR1 SGHVS and CDR2 FQNEAQ. The CDR3 DNA reads as TGTGCCAGCAGCAAGAGCGGGCAGTATAATTCACCCCTCCACTTT. Translation gives CASSKSGQYNSPLHF.

This chain connects TRBV2 to TRBJ2-1, with D maybe TRBD1 (6 bases). The CDR3 is 15 amino acids. V was clipped by 8 bases and J by 1 base, with 15 bases between them. From germline, CDR1 is SNHLY and CDR2 FYNNEI. The CDR3: CASRLTGSSYNEQFF. The CDR3 coding sequence is TGTGCCAGCCGTTTGACAGGATCATCCTACAATGAGCAGTTCTTC.

The DNA of the CDR3 is TGCAGCGCAGTCAGGGGGGCGAGCACAGATACGCAGTATTTT. Translation gives CSAVRGASTDTQYF. V usage is TRBV29-1 and J usage is TRBJ2-3, with a tentative D call TRBD1 (7 bases). CDR3 length: 14 residues. Germline values: CDR1 SQVTM, CDR2 ANQGSEA. V was clipped by 7 bases and J by 0 bases, with 14 bases between them.

The rearrangement links TRBV28 to TRBJ1-2, with D unresolved. The CDR3 consists of 13 residues. CDR1 and CDR2 from the germline V gene are MDHEN and SYDVKM. V lost 5 bases and J 2 bases, leaving 9 bases between the germline ends. CDR3 loop: CASSIYSNYGYTF. Written as DNA, the CDR3 is TGTGCCAGCAGTATCTATTCGAACTATGGCTACACCTTC.

This clone was seen a single time. The V and J genes are TRBV9 and TRBJ1-1; no firm D call. The CDR3 consists of 13 residues. Trimming stripped 2 bases from V and 8 bases from J, with 13 bases between. Germline V gene lookup returns CDR1 SGDLS and CDR2 YYNGEE. The CDR3 is CASSVAYRSEAFF. DNA of the CDR3: TGTGCCAGCAGCGTGGCCTACAGATCGGAAGCTTTCTTT.

The V call is TRBV25-1, the J call TRBJ1-1; D is uncertain. Trimming left V 5 bases short and J 4 bases short, with 14 bases between. Per germline, CDR1 MGHDK and CDR2 SYGVNS. The CDR3 covers 14 residues. The CDR3 DNA reads TGTGCCAGCAGTTCGTCCAGGCACTTCACTGAAGCTTTCTTT. Its protein product is CASSSSRHFTEAFF.